Following are 7 T cell receptor beta chains from one sample sequenced in a study of blood T cell repertoires in COVID-19. Data came from immunoSEQ multiplex PCR; TCRdb stores just in-frame clones and leaves some out. The table shows over 90,000 clones, with 89% occurring only once. The specimen was peripheral blood. These receptor sequences come from a woman in her sixties or seventies with acute or convalescent COVID-19.

The rearrangement joins TRBV7-2 to TRBJ2-6; weak D call: TRBD2 (6 bases). CDR3 length equals 16 residues. V shed 4 bases and J shed 2 bases, with 12 bases lying between them. In germline, CDR1 is SGHTA, CDR2 FQGNSA. Written as DNA, the CDR3 is TGTGCCAGCAGCTCCCAGCCGGGGGCTGGGGCCAACGTCCTGACTTTC. Translating gives CASSSQPGAGANVLTF. The full variable domain, in which reference TRBV7-2 and TRBJ2-6 provide the parts outside the CDR3, is GAGVSQSPSNKVTEKGKDVELRCDPISGHTALYWYRQSLGQGLEFLIYFQGNSAPDKSGLPSDRFSAERTGGSVSTLTIQRTQQEDSAVYLCASSSQPGAGANVLTFGAGSRLTVL.

The chain has TRBV27 and TRBJ2-3; D is perhaps TRBD2 (5 bases). This CDR3 contains 14 residues. V shed 2 bases and J shed 1 base, with 7 bases lying between them. Germline CDR1 MNHEY, CDR2 SMNVEV (reference sequence). The CDR3 is CASSLKEGTDTQYF. Here the CDR3 DNA reads TGTGCCAGCAGTTTAAAGGAGGGCACAGATACGCAGTATTTT.

This chain uses TRBV4-1 with TRBJ1-1; tentatively, D is TRBD1 (6 bases). This CDR3 comprises 17 residues. Germline-derived CDR1 and CDR2 are MGHRA and YSYEKL. The V gene lost 0 bases and the J gene lost 0 bases, with 14 bases spanning the gap. The CDR3 spells CASSQERQGLMNTEAFF. CDR3 coding DNA: TGCGCCAGCAGCCAAGAGAGGCAGGGGCTAATGAACACTGAAGCTTTCTTT.

This clone came up once. The CDR3 DNA is TGTGCCAGCAGCCTCCCGCTAGCGGGCCTCTCCTACAATGAGCAGTTCTTC. This encodes CASSLPLAGLSYNEQFF. The chain employs TRBV7-9 and TRBJ2-1; 8 bases map to TRBD2. Germline V CDR1 and CDR2: SEHNR, FQNEAQ (reference sequence). The CDR3 is 17 amino acids. J gave up 0 bases and V 5 bases, and 9 bases lay outside the gene matches.

The CDR3 region is CASSFGDRADYGYTF. The DNA for the CDR3 is TGTGCCAGCAGCTTCGGGGACAGGGCTGACTATGGCTACACCTTC. The V and J genes are TRBV5-4 and TRBJ1-2; 9 nucleotides match TRBD1. The CDR3 length is 15 residues. Germline V gene lookup returns CDR1 SGHNT and CDR2 YYREEE (reference sequence). Germline trimming cut 2 bases from V and 3 bases from J; bases unmatched to any gene: 5.

V usage is TRBV7-8 and J usage is TRBJ1-6, with a weak D call TRBD1 (5 bases). The V gene's germline CDR1 is SGHVS and CDR2 FQNEAQ. V dropped 6 bases and J dropped 7 bases, with 13 bases sitting between them. The CDR3 is made up of 14 amino acids. DNA of the CDR3: TGTGCCAGCAGGCCCGGGACTGTGAATTCACCCCTCCACTTT. This gives the protein CASRPGTVNSPLHF.

The chain carries TRBV3-1 (or the pseudogene TRBV3-2) and TRBJ1-1, with D hard to call. The CDR3 sequence is 14 residues long. Germline lookup yields CDR1 LGHDT and CDR2 YNNKEL (reference sequence). Trimming pared 1 base from V and 1 base from J, leaving 7 bases between. CDR3 in amino acids: CASSQGAGNTEAFF. In nucleotides, the CDR3 is TGTGCCAGCAGCCAAGGTGCCGGGAACACTGAAGCTTTCTTT.